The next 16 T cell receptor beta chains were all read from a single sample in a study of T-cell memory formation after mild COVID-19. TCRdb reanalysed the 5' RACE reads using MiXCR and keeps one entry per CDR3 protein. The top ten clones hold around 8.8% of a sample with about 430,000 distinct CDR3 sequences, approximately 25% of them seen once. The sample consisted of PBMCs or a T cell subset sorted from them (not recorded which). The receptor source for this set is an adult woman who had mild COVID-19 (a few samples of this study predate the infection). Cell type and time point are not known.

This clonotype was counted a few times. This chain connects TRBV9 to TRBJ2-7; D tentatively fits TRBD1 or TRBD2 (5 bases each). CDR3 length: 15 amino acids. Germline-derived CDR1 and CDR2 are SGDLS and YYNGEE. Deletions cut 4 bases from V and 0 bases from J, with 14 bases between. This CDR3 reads CASSPRRDGSYEQYF. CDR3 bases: TGTGCCAGCAGCCCAAGACGGGACGGCTCCTACGAGCAGTACTTC.

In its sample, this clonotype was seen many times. The CDR3 here is CASSPKYGETGELFF. The CDR3, as DNA: TGCGCCAGCAGCCCTAAGTACGGAGAGACCGGGGAGCTGTTTTTT. This sequence joins TRBV4-3 and TRBJ2-2; D ambiguous. Trimming shortened V by 4 bases and J by 5 bases, and 14 bases separated the two germline ends. CDR3 size: 15 residues. Germline assignment: CDR1 LGHNA and CDR2 YSLEER.

CDR3 loop: CASSRNRGRTEAFF. The CDR3, as DNA: TGTGCCAGCAGCAGAAACAGGGGGCGGACTGAAGCTTTCTTT. The V gene is TRBV6-2 or TRBV6-3, the J gene TRBJ1-1, with 9 bases aligning to TRBD1. The CDR3 contains 14 residues. V was clipped by 6 bases and J by 5 bases; unmatched bases: 7. CDR1 is MNHEY, CDR2 SVGEGT, per germline.

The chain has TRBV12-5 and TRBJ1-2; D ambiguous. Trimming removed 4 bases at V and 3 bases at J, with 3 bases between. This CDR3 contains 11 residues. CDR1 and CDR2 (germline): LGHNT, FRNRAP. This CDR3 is CASGSDYGYTF. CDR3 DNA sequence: TGTGCTAGTGGTTCCGACTATGGCTACACCTTC.

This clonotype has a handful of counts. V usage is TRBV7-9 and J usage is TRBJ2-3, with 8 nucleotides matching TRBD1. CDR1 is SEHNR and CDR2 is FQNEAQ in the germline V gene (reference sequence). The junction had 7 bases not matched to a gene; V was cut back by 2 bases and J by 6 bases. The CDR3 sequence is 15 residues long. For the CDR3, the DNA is TGTGCCAGCAGCTTACAGGGGGCGGGTAAGGATACGCAGTATTTT. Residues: CASSLQGAGKDTQYF.

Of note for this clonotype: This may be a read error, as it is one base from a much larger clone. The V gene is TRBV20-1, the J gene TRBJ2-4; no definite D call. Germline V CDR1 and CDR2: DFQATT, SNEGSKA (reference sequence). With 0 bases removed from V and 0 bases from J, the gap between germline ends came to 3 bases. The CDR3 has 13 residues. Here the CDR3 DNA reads TGCAGTGCTAGAGATCTAGCCAAAAACATTCAGTACTTC. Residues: CSARDLAKNIQYF.

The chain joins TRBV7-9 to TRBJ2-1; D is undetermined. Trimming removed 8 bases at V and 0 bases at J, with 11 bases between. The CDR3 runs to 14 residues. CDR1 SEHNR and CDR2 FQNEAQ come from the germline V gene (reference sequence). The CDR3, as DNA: TGTGCCAGCCTACGGCCAACCTCCTACAATGAGCAGTTCTTC. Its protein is CASLRPTSYNEQFF.

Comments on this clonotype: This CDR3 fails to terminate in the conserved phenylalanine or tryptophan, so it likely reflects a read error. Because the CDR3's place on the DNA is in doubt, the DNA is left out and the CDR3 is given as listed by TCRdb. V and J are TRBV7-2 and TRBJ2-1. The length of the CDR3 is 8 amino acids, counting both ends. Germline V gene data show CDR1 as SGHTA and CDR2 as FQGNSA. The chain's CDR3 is CASSLVGC.

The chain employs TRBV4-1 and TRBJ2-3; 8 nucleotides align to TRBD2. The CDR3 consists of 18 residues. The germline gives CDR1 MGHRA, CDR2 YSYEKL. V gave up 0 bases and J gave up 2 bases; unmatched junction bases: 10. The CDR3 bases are TGCGCCAGCAGCCAAGAAGCTCGATTAGCGGGGATCACAGATACGCAGTATTTT. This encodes CASSQEARLAGITDTQYF.

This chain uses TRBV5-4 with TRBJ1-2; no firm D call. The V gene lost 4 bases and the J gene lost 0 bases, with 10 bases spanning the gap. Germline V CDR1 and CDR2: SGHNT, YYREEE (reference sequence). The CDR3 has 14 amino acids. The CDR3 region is CASSPLVANYGYTF. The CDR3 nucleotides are TGTGCCAGCAGCCCCCTGGTAGCTAACTATGGCTACACCTTC.

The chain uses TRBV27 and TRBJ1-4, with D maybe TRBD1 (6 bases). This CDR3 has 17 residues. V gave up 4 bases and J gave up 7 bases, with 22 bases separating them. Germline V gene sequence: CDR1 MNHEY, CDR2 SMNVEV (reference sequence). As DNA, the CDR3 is TGTGCCAGCAGTTCAATCAACCCGGGGACAATTCTTGAAAAACTGTTTTTT. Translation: CASSSINPGTILEKLFF.

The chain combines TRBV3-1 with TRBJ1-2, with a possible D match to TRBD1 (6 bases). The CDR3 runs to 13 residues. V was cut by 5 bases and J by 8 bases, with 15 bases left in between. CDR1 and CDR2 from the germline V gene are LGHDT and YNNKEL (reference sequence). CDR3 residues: CASSYITGNGYTF. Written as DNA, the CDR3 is TGTGCCAGCAGCTATATAACAGGGAACGGCTACACCTTC.

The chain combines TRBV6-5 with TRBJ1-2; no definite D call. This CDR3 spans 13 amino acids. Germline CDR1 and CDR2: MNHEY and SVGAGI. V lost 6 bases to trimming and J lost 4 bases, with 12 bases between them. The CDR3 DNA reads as TGTGCCAGCAGGTCTTCTCGCAGCTATGGCTACACCTTC. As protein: CASRSSRSYGYTF.

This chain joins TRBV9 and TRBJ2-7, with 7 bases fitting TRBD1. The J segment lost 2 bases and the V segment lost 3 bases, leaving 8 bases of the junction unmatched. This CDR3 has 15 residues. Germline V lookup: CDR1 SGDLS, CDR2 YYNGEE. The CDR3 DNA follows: TGTGCCAGCAGCGAGGACGGGACAGCCGCCTACGAGCAGTACTTC. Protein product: CASSEDGTAAYEQYF.

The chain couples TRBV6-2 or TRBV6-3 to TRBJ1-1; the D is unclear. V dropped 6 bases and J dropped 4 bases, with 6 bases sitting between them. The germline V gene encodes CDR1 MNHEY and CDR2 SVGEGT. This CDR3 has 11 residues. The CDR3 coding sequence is TGTGCCAGCAGAGGGTTCACTGAAGCTTTCTTT. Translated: CASRGFTEAFF.

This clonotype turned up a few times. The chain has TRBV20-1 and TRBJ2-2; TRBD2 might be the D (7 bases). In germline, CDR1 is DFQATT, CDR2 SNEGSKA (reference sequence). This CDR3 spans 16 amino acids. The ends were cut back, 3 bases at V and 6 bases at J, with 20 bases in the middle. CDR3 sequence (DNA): TGCAGTGCTAGTTTGGGGGCGGGAGTCGAGTCCGGGGAGCTGTTTTTT. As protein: CSASLGAGVESGELFF.